This T cell receptor (beta chain) came from a study of Ad26.COV2.S vaccination and SARS-CoV-2 variants. Points from the study as a whole: After vaccination, substantial breadth of spike-specific CD8+ and CD4+ responses was reported. Whether participants received vaccine or placebo, their non-spike TCR breadth was similar.

Produced via immunoSEQ multiplex PCR; TCRdb's table is partial and in-frame only. The table includes some 340,000 clones, around 81% detected once. Germline V gene lookup returns CDR1 LNHDA and CDR2 SQIVND (reference sequence). V lost 3 bases and J 4 bases, leaving 21 bases between the germline ends. CDR3 size: 17 residues. The treatment here: about 20 received Ad26.COV2.S at low or high dose, single or two shots; several received placebo; per-sample allocation not given. Specimen acquisition occurred on day 63 following the initial vaccine or placebo injection. Concerning this clone: No antigen is known for it.

V and J are TRBV19 and TRBJ1-2; D gene uncertain. Here the sequenced sample was peripheral blood, taken in a trial of Ad26.COV2.S vaccine versus placebo. The source of this sequence is a person between 18 and 65 years old who received the Ad26.COV2.S COVID-19 vaccine or a placebo. The DNA of the CDR3 is TGTGCCAGTAGTATCAGAAACTTTTGGCAGCCCCTCTATGGCTACACCTTC. Translated: CASSIRNFWQPLYGYTF.